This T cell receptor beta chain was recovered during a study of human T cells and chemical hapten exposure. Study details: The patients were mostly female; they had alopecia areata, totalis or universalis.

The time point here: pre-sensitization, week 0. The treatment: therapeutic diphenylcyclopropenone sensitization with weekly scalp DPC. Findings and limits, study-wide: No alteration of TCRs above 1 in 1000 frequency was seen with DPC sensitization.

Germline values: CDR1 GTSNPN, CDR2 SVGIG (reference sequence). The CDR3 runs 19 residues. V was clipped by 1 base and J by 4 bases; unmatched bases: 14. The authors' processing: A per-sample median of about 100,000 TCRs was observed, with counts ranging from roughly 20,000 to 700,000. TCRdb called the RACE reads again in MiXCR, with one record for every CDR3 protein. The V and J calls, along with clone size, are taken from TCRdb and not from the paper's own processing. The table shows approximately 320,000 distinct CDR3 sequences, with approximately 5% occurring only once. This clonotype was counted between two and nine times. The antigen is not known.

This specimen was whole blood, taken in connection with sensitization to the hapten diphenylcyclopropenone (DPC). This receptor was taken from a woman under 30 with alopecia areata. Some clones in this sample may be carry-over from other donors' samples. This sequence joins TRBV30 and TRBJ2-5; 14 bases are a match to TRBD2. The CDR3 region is CAWSGEAGTSGGGIETQYF. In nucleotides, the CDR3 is TGTGCCTGGAGTGGGGAAGCCGGGACTAGCGGGGGAGGTATAGAGACCCAGTACTTC.